The clone carrying this TCR beta chain came up a few times. Its antigen is currently unknown. Investigators reverse transcribed all isolated RNA, so they sequenced expressed TCRB transcripts. Sequenced by immunoSEQ multiplex PCR; TCRdb stores in-frame clones only, minus some. Of nearly 250,000 clones in the sample, roughly 14% were seen once. Only one heparinised blood draw was taken per donor, and its volume averaged about 120 mL. Via the markers CD45RO/CCR7/CD25/CD127/CD95/CD27, stem cell-like memory, regulatory, central memory and naive CD4+ cells were sorted. The data originate from a study of beta chain features in type 1 diabetes. Findings and limits, study-wide: In comparison with healthy donors, patients had naive, central memory and Treg TCRB repertoires that appeared more similar.

Unmatched junction bases numbered 5, after V lost 0 bases and J lost 2 bases. Germline CDR1 is SGHDN and CDR2 is FVKESK. The CDR3 spans 16 residues. The TCR sequence derives from a woman in her forties in good health. The genes are TRBV14 and TRBJ1-1, with TRBD1 matching over 8 bases. The material sequenced was naive CD4+ T cells from blood. CDR3: CASSQDQDRANTEAFF. The CDR3 DNA follows: TGTGCCAGCAGCCAAGATCAGGACAGGGCTAACACTGAAGCTTTCTTT.